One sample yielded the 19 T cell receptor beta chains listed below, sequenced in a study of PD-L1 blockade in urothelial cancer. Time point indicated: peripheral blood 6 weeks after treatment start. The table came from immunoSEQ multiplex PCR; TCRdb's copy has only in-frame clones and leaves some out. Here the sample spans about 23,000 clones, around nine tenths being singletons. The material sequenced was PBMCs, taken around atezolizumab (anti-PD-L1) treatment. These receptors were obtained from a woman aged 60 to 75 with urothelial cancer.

The DNA for the CDR3 is TGCGCCAGCAGCCAAGATCGCGGTAGCTCCTACAATGAGCAGTTCTTC. Its translation is CASSQDRGSSYNEQFF. This sequence joins TRBV4-3 and TRBJ2-1; D call uncertain. Trimming took 0 bases from V and 0 from J, leaving 9 bases between them. The CDR3 is made up of 16 amino acids. Germline V CDR1 and CDR2: LGHNA, YSLEER.

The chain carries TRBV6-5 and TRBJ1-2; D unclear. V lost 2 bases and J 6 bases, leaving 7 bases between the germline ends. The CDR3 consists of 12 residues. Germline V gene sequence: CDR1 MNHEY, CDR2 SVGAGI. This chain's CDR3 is CASSYGRDGYTF. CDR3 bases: TGTGCCAGCAGTTACGGGCGGGATGGCTACACCTTC.

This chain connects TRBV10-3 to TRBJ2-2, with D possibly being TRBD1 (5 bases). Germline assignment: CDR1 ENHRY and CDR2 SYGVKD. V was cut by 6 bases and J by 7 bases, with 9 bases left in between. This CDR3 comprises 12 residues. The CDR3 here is CAIREGDGELFF. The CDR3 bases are TGTGCCATCAGGGAAGGGGACGGGGAGCTGTTTTTT.

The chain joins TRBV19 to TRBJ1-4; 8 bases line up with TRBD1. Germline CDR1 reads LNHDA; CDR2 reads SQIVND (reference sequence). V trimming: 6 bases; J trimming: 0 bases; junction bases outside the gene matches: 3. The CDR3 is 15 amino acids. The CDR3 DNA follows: TGTGCCAGTAGGTCACAGGGGGCAACTAATGAAAAACTGTTTTTT. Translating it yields CASRSQGATNEKLFF. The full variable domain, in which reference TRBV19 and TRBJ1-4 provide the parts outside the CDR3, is DGGITQSPKYLFRKEGQNVTLSCEQNLNHDAMYWYRQDPGQGLRLIYYSQIVNDFQKGDIAEGYSVSREKKESFPLTVTSAQKNPTAFYLCASRSQGATNEKLFFGSGTQLSVL.

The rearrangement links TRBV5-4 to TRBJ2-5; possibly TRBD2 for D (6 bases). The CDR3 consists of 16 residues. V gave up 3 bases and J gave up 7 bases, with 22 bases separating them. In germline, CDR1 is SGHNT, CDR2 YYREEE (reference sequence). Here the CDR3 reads CASSSQRADPEGTQYF. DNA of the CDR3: TGTGCCAGCAGCTCACAGCGGGCGGATCCGGAGGGGACCCAGTACTTC.

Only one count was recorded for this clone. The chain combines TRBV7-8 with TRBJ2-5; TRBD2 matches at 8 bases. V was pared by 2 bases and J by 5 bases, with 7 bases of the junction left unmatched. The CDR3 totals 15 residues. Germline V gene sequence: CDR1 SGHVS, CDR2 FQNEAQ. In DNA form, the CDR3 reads TGTGCCAGCAGCTTATGGAGCGGGAGTAGGGAGACCCAGTACTTC. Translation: CASSLWSGSRETQYF.

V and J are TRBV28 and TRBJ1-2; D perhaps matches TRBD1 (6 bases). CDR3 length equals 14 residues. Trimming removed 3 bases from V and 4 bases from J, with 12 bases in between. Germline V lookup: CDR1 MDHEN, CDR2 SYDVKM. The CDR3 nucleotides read TGTGCCAGCAGTTTGAGACAGGTGTTCTATGGCTACACCTTC. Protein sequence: CASSLRQVFYGYTF.

CDR3 sequence: CASSLAIGLAGRSSYNEQFF. The CDR3 bases are TGTGCCAGCAGCTTGGCCATTGGACTAGCGGGCCGAAGCTCCTACAATGAGCAGTTCTTC. The chain is built from TRBV5-4 and TRBJ2-1, with 11 bases fitting TRBD2. Germline assignment: CDR1 SGHNT and CDR2 YYREEE (reference sequence). Trimming at V came to 0 bases and at J to 0 bases, leaving 11 bases not matched to a gene. The CDR3 contains 20 residues.

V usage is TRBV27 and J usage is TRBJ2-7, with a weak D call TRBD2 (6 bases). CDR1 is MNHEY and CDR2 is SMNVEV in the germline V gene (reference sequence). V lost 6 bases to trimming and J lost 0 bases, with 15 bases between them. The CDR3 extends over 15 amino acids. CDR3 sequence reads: CASRISGRSSYEQYF. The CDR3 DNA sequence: TGTGCCAGCAGAATTAGCGGAAGGAGCTCCTACGAGCAGTACTTC.

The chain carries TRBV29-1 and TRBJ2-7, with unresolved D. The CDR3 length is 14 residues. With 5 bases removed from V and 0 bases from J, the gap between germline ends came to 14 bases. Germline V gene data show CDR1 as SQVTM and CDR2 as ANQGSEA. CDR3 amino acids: CSVKRGLSSYEQYF. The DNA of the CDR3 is TGCAGCGTTAAGCGCGGATTGAGCTCCTACGAGCAGTACTTC.

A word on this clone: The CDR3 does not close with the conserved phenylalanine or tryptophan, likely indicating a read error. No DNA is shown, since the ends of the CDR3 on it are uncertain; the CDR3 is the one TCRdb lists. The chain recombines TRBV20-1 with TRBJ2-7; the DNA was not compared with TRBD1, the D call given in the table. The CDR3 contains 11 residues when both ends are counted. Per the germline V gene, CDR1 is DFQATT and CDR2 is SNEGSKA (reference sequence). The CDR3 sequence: CSARVSSTRGL.

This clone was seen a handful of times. The CDR3 loop is CASSLSGGTDTQYF. The DNA for the CDR3 is TGTGCCAGCAGCTTATCTGGAGGCACAGATACGCAGTATTTT. The chain is built from TRBV5-4 and TRBJ2-3; D ambiguous. This CDR3 is 14 amino acids long. The V gene's germline CDR1 is SGHNT and CDR2 YYREEE (reference sequence). V lost 2 bases and J 1 base, leaving 8 bases between the germline ends.

In DNA form, the CDR3 reads TGTGCCGGGCAGAAGCAGGGTACTAATGAAAAACTGTTTTTT. It encodes CAGQKQGTNEKLFF. The genes are TRBV6-1 and TRBJ1-4, with D perhaps TRBD1 (5 bases). Germline V gene lookup returns CDR1 MNHNS and CDR2 SASEGT. V was shortened by 11 bases and J by 2 bases, with 15 bases between the two germline ends. The CDR3 extends over 14 amino acids.

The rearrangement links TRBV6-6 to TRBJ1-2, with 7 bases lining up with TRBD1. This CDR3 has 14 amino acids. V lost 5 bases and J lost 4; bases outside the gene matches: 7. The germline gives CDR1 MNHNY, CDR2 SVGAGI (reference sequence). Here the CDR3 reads CASSTRTGTYGYTF. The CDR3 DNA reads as TGTGCCAGCAGTACGAGGACAGGAACCTATGGCTACACCTTC.

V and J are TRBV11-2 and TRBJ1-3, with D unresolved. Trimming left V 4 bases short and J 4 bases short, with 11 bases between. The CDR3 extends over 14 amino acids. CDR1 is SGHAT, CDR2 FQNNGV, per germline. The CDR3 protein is CASSSSPGGNTIYF. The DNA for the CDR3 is TGTGCCAGCAGCTCCTCGCCCGGGGGAAACACCATATATTTT.

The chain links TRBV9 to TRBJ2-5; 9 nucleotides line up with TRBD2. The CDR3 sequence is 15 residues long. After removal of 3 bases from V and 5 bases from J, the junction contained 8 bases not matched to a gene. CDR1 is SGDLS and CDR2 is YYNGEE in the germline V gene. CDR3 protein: CASSALAGVWETQYF. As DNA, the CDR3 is TGTGCCAGCAGCGCTTTAGCGGGAGTTTGGGAGACCCAGTACTTC.

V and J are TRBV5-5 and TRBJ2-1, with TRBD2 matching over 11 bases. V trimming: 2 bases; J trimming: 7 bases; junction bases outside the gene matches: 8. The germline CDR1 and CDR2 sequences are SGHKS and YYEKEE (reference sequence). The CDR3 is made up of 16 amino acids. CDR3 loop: CASSLVTSGSLNEQFF. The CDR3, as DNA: TGTGCCAGCAGCTTAGTTACTAGCGGGAGTTTAAATGAGCAGTTCTTC.

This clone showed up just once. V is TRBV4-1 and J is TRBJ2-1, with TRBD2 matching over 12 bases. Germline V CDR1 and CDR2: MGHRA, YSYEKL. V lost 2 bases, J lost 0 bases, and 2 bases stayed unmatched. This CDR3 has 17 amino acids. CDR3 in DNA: TGCGCCAGCAGCCAAACTAGCGGGGGGCCCTCCTACAATGAGCAGTTCTTC. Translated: CASSQTSGGPSYNEQFF.

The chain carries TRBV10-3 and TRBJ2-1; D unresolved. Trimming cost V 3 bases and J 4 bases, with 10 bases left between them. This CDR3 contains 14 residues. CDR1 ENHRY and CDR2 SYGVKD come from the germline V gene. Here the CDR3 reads CAISDSLAYNEQFF. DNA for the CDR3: TGTGCCATCAGTGATTCGTTAGCTTACAATGAGCAGTTCTTC.